Below, 3 T cell receptor beta chains from the same sample are listed, as sequenced in a study of T cell changes during pregnancy in multiple sclerosis. TCRdb's copy holds only in-frame clones and misses some; the assay was immunoSEQ multiplex PCR. The sample carries about 21,000 clones, approximately 90% recorded once. The starting material was CD4+ T cells from peripheral blood mononuclear cells, obtained in the third trimester of pregnancy. The receptors originated from a female donor with multiple sclerosis, enrolled in a pregnancy study.

V is TRBV9 and J is TRBJ2-3, with a possible D match to TRBD2 (6 bases). Per germline, CDR1 SGDLS and CDR2 YYNGEE. This CDR3 comprises 16 residues. The V end was cut by 2 bases, the J end by 1 base, with 14 bases between. The CDR3: CASSVTVGGGTDTQYF. The DNA for the CDR3 is TGTGCCAGCAGCGTGACCGTCGGGGGAGGCACAGATACGCAGTATTTT.

The CDR3 nucleotides read TGTGCCAGCAGTTTATCGAATTTGGGCATTCTGCATTTT. Amino acids: CASSLSNLGILHF. The chain couples TRBV27 to TRBJ1-5; no clear D gene. V lost 0 bases, J lost 15 bases, and 15 bases lay in between. The CDR3 has 13 residues. The germline CDR1 and CDR2 sequences are MNHEY and SMNVEV (reference sequence).

The V gene is TRBV5-4, the J gene TRBJ1-1, with D possibly being TRBD1 (6 bases). Per the germline V gene, CDR1 is SGHNT and CDR2 is YYREEE (reference sequence). This CDR3 region has 13 residues. The V and J ends lost 4 bases and 2 bases respectively, with 9 bases between them. CDR3 sequence reads: CASSNRDNTEAFF. CDR3 DNA sequence: TGTGCCAGCAGCAACAGGGATAACACTGAAGCTTTCTTT.